This TCR beta chain was identified in a study of CD8 T cells in ankylosing spondylitis. Study results and caveats: Significant enrichment of disease-linked clones was reported in matched ankylosing spondylitis synovial fluid. In peripheral blood, disease-linked CD8+ clones occurred at relatively low frequencies. In reactive arthritis synovial fluid and blood, some motif variants had been reported before. Ankylosing spondylitis blood appeared to carry a characteristic TCR beta motif of roughly 8 highly homologous variants.

Remarks on this clonotype: Its antigen is undetermined.

Libraries of TCR beta came from quantitative 5'-RACE with molecular barcodes. TCRdb re-derived calls from the 5' RACE reads in MiXCR, one entry per CDR3 protein. The sample has fewer than 400,000 distinct CDR3 sequences; about a fifth are singletons. Source material: blood, either unsorted or a sorted T cell fraction (not recorded which). This clonotype was obtained from a male donor with ankylosing spondylitis.

The CDR3 DNA reads TGTGCCAGCAGCTTGGTCCCTGACAGGGTTTTTAATTCACCCCTCCACTTT. Its translation: CASSLVPDRVFNSPLHF. The chain is built from TRBV5-8 and TRBJ1-6; 7 bases are a match to TRBD1. Germline CDR1 reads SGHTS; CDR2 reads YDEGEE. The ends lost 0 bases at V and 6 bases at J; junction bases unmatched: 9. The length of the CDR3 is 17 residues.